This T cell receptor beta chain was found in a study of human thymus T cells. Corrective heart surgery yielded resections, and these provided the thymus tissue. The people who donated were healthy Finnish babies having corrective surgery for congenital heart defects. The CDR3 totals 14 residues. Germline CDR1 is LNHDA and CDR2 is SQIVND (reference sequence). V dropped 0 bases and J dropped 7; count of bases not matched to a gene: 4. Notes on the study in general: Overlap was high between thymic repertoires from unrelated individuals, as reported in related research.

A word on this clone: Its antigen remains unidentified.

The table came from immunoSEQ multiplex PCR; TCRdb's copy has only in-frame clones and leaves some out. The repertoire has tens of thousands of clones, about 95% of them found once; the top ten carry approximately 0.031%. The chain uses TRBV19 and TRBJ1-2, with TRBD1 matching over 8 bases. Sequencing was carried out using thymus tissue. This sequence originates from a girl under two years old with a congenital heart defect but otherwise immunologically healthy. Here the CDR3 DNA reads TGTGCCAGTAGTATAGATCGGACAGGGTTTGGCTACACCTTC. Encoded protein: CASSIDRTGFGYTF.